A single sample gave rise to the 31 T cell receptor beta chains below, sequenced in a study of T cells in localized non-small cell lung cancer. The repertoire was sequenced with immunoSEQ multiplex PCR; TCRdb's copy has only in-frame clones and lacks some. The sample records approximately 35,000 clones, around 92% being singletons. This specimen consisted of peripheral blood, obtained before any cancer treatment. These receptors all come from a female donor at least 60 years old with stage I lung adenocarcinoma.

V usage is TRBV7-9 and J usage is TRBJ2-7; 10 positions agree with TRBD1. The V gene end was trimmed by 4 bases and the J gene end by 5 bases; junction bases not matched to a gene: 5. The CDR3 has 14 residues. CDR1 is SEHNR, CDR2 FQNEAQ, per germline (reference sequence). CDR3 residues: CASSWDRGVDEQYF. The CDR3 DNA reads as TGTGCCAGCAGCTGGGACAGGGGCGTCGACGAGCAGTACTTC.

On this clone itself: Without the conserved terminal phenylalanine or tryptophan, this CDR3 likely stems from a read error. The genes are TRBV7-1 and TRBJ1-2; possibly TRBD1 for D (5 bases). TRBV7-1 is marked as an open reading frame, function uncertain. Trimming took 3 bases from V and 5 from J, leaving 16 bases between them. This CDR3 has 15 residues. CDR3 nucleotide sequence: TGTGCCAGCAGCTCGGGACTCGGGTTTTTTTATGGCTACACCCTC. Protein product: CASSSGLGFFYGYTL.

This clone occurred a few times. The chain recombines TRBV9 with TRBJ1-1; tentative D call: TRBD1 (5 bases). The germline CDR1 and CDR2 sequences are SGDLS and YYNGEE. This CDR3 has 14 residues. Trimming took 4 bases from V and 1 from J, leaving 11 bases between them. CDR3 bases: TGTGCCAGCAGCCCGAGACAGCAGAACACTGAAGCTTTCTTT. This gives the protein CASSPRQQNTEAFF.

This chain links TRBV7-9 with TRBJ1-2; TRBD1 is a possible D gene (5 bases). CDR1 is SEHNR, CDR2 FQNEAQ, per germline (reference sequence). V was shortened by 2 bases and J by 8 bases, with 12 bases between the two germline ends. The CDR3 is 13 amino acids. In nucleotides, the CDR3 is TGTGCCAGCAGCTTAATGGGACCTGGGGGCTACACCTTC. Amino acid sequence: CASSLMGPGGYTF. Full variable domain (outside the CDR3, taken from reference TRBV7-9 and TRBJ1-2): DTGVSQNPRHKITKRGQNVTFRCDPISEHNRLYWYRQTLGQGPEFLTYFQNEAQLEKSRLLSDRFSAERPKGSFSTLEIQRTEQGDSAMYLCASSLMGPGGYTFGSGTRLTVV.

The chain uses TRBV6-5 and TRBJ2-2, with 8 bases matching TRBD1. The CDR3 contains 14 residues. The junction had 6 bases not matched to a gene; V was cut back by 6 bases and J by 6 bases. The V gene's germline CDR1 is MNHEY and CDR2 SVGAGI. In nucleotides, the CDR3 is TGTGCCAGCAGCTCAGGGGGCGCAGCCGGGGAGCTGTTTTTT. It translates to CASSSGGAAGELFF.

The chain recombines TRBV11-3 with TRBJ1-2, with D possibly TRBD1 on 6 matching bases. In germline, CDR1 is SGHNT, CDR2 YENEEA. The CDR3 length is 16 residues. V was clipped by 4 bases and J by 4 bases, with 19 bases between them. The CDR3 coding sequence is TGTGCCAGCAGCTCCCGAGTGGTGGGACACGTCTATGGCTACACCTTC. Translation gives CASSSRVVGHVYGYTF.

The chain recombines TRBV4-3 with TRBJ1-5; D gene uncertain. V dropped 3 bases and J dropped 2 bases, with 20 bases sitting between them. CDR1 is LGHNA and CDR2 is YSLEER in the germline V gene. This CDR3 contains 18 residues. CDR3 bases: TGCGCCAGCAGCCAGGACCTAGGGTTGCGCGTGGGCAATCAGCCCCAGCATTTT. Translation: CASSQDLGLRVGNQPQHF.

The V and J genes are TRBV6-5 and TRBJ1-2, with TRBD1 matching over 7 bases. V lost 6 bases and J lost 10; bases outside the gene matches: 5. The CDR3 totals 11 residues. Germline CDR1 is MNHEY and CDR2 is SVGAGI. CDR3: CASRGTGDYTF. The CDR3 DNA sequence: TGTGCCAGCAGGGGTACAGGGGACTACACCTTC.

This chain joins TRBV5-1 and TRBJ2-2; D not resolved. CDR1 is SGHRS and CDR2 is YFSETQ in the germline V gene. V was pared by 0 bases and J by 4 bases, with 13 bases between. The CDR3 is made up of 16 amino acids. For the CDR3, the DNA is TGCGCCAGCAGCTTGGCCTTATCGGCAGTCACCGGGGAGCTGTTTTTT. Its translation is CASSLALSAVTGELFF.

The genes are TRBV28 and TRBJ1-2; 7 nucleotides agree with TRBD1. J was trimmed by 5 bases and V by 6 bases; bases with no gene match: 15. CDR1 and CDR2 from the germline V gene are MDHEN and SYDVKM. The length of the CDR3 is 16 residues. CDR3: CASRPIGTALGYGYTF. CDR3 nucleotide sequence: TGTGCCAGCAGACCCATCGGGACAGCTTTAGGGTATGGCTACACCTTC.

This chain uses TRBV5-1 with TRBJ1-4; D might be TRBD1 (5 bases). Trimming took off 5 bases at V and 4 bases at J, with 18 bases between the two ends. Per germline, CDR1 SGHRS and CDR2 YFSETQ. The CDR3 contains 16 residues. CDR3 bases: TGCGCCAGCAGTTCCGACAGCCCTCGGGGTAATGAAAAACTGTTTTTT. It yields the protein CASSSDSPRGNEKLFF.

The chain couples TRBV4-2 to TRBJ1-4; the match to TRBD1 covers 10 bases. This CDR3 spans 16 amino acids. Germline V gene sequence: CDR1 LGHNA, CDR2 YNFKEQ. The V gene end was trimmed by 2 bases and the J gene end by 6 bases; junction bases not matched to a gene: 6. The DNA of the CDR3 is TGTGCCAGCAGCCAATCCTCCGGGACAGGGGATGAAAAACTGTTTTTT. Protein product: CASSQSSGTGDEKLFF.

The CDR3 sequence is CAGRRDRTNTGELFF. The CDR3 nucleotides are TGTGCCGGTAGACGGGACAGAACCAACACCGGGGAGCTGTTTTTT. The chain has TRBV6-1 and TRBJ2-2, with 7 nucleotides matching TRBD1. Germline V lookup: CDR1 MNHNS, CDR2 SASEGT. The CDR3 sequence is 15 residues long. J gave up 2 bases and V 11 bases, and 11 bases lay outside the gene matches.

The chain has TRBV7-9 and TRBJ2-5; TRBD1 matches at 9 bases. Germline-derived CDR1 and CDR2 are SEHNR and FQNEAQ (reference sequence). The CDR3 runs to 14 residues. Trimming removed 5 bases from V and 4 bases from J; junction bases left unmatched: 5. This CDR3 is CASSPRDRVETQYF. CDR3 bases: TGTGCCAGCAGCCCCCGGGACAGGGTAGAGACCCAGTACTTC.

This chain connects TRBV6-1 to TRBJ1-1, with TRBD1 as a possible D gene (5 bases). The CDR3 runs 12 residues. Trimming removed 4 bases at V and 6 bases at J, with 9 bases between. Germline V gene data show CDR1 as MNHNS and CDR2 as SASEGT. The DNA for the CDR3 is TGTGCCAGCAGTGTAAGGGGCGCTGAAGCTTTCTTT. Protein product: CASSVRGAEAFF.

The rearrangement joins TRBV19 to TRBJ1-4; 9 bases line up with TRBD1. This CDR3 has 15 residues. Germline-derived CDR1 and CDR2 are LNHDA and SQIVND (reference sequence). J was trimmed by 5 bases and V by 9 bases; bases with no gene match: 10. CDR3 in DNA: TGTGCCAGCAGGTATAGGGACAGGGCGAATGAAAAACTGTTTTTT. This codes for CASRYRDRANEKLFF.

V gene TRBV9 combines with J gene TRBJ2-4, with D possibly matching TRBD1 (6 bases). This CDR3 contains 17 residues. CDR1 and CDR2 from the germline V gene are SGDLS and YYNGEE. V lost 3 bases to trimming and J lost 2 bases, with 18 bases between them. The CDR3 is CASSEGTGSVTKNIQYF. For the CDR3, the DNA is TGTGCCAGCAGCGAGGGTACAGGGAGCGTGACCAAAAACATTCAGTACTTC.

The chain couples TRBV6-6 to TRBJ1-1; D remains unclear. Trimming removed 0 bases at V and 5 bases at J, with 7 bases between. CDR1 is MNHNY, CDR2 SVGAGI, per germline (reference sequence). This CDR3 region has 13 residues. The CDR3: CASSYSGFTEAFF. The CDR3 DNA is TGTGCCAGCAGTTACTCAGGTTTTACTGAAGCTTTCTTT.

J is TRBJ2-5 and V is TRBV2, with D possibly being TRBD2 (5 bases). Looked up from germline, CDR1 is SNHLY and CDR2 is FYNNEI. The CDR3 runs 12 residues. The germline V and J ends were trimmed by 5 bases and 5 bases, with 9 bases remaining between them. CDR3 protein: CASSPRAETQYF. CDR3 DNA: TGTGCCAGCAGTCCGCGGGCGGAGACCCAGTACTTC. The whole variable domain, remainder taken from reference TRBV2 and TRBJ2-5, is EPEVTQTPSHQVTQMGQEVILRCVPISNHLYFYWYRQILGQKVEFLVSFYNNEISEKSEIFDDQFSVERPDGSNFTLKIRSTKLEDSAMYFCASSPRAETQYFGPGTRLLVL.

Comment on this clone: A read error may account for a junction end that differs from germline. The chain joins TRBV6-5 to TRBJ1-3; 7 positions match TRBD1. The CDR3 runs 15 residues. The germline V gene encodes CDR1 MNHEY and CDR2 SVGAGI. The CDR3 spells CASSLGTGERPPIYF. CDR3 nucleotides: TGCGCCAGCAGTCTTGGAACAGGGGAACGTCCCCCCATATATTTT.

The chain carries TRBV5-4 and TRBJ2-1, with TRBD2 identical over 7 bases. V shed 4 bases and J 1 base; nucleotides not matched to a gene: 14. Looked up from germline, CDR1 is SGHNT and CDR2 is YYREEE (reference sequence). The CDR3 covers 18 residues. The CDR3 spells CASSRMSNSGGSYNEQFF. As DNA, the CDR3 is TGTGCCAGCAGCCGAATGTCGAACTCGGGGGGATCCTACAATGAGCAGTTCTTC. Full variable domain (remainder filled in from reference TRBV5-4 and TRBJ2-1): ETGVTQSPTHLIKTRGQQVTLRCSSQSGHNTVSWYQQALGQGPQFIFQYYREEENGRGNFPPRFSGLQFPNYSSELNVNALELDDSALYLCASSRMSNSGGSYNEQFFGPGTRLTVL.

This sequence joins TRBV25-1 and TRBJ1-3; the D gene is possibly TRBD1 (5 bases). V was trimmed by 7 bases and J by 0 bases, leaving 10 bases between them. CDR1 and CDR2 (germline): MGHDK, SYGVNS. This CDR3 is 14 amino acids long. As DNA, the CDR3 is TGTGCCAGCATCGACAGCATCTCTGGAAACACCATATATTTT. Its protein is CASIDSISGNTIYF.

The chain employs TRBV15 and TRBJ2-4, with 8 positions matching TRBD2. The CDR3 contains 15 residues. Germline trimming cut 6 bases from V and 5 bases from J; bases unmatched to any gene: 9. Germline V gene sequence: CDR1 LNHNV, CDR2 YYDKDF (reference sequence). CDR3 nucleotide sequence: TGTGCCACCAGTTCCCGGGGGGGGAACGAAAACATTCAGTACTTC. Translating gives CATSSRGGNENIQYF. Supplemented by reference TRBV15 and TRBJ2-4, the full variable domain reads DAMVIQNPRYQVTQFGKPVTLSCSQTLNHNVMYWYQQKSSQAPKLLFHYYDKDFNNEADTPDNFQSRRPNTSFCFLDIRSPGLGDTAMYLCATSSRGGNENIQYFGAGTRLSVL.

The chain has TRBV28 and TRBJ2-5, with D possibly TRBD1 on 6 matching bases. Germline values: CDR1 MDHEN, CDR2 SYDVKM. The germline V and J ends were trimmed by 6 bases and 5 bases, with 22 bases remaining between them. The CDR3 consists of 16 residues. CDR3 region: CASSLGVGARSETQYF. The CDR3 bases are TGTGCCAGCAGCTTAGGGGTGGGGGCACGGTCGGAGACCCAGTACTTC.

This chain joins TRBV20-1 and TRBJ2-1, with D unclear. Trimming stripped 5 bases from V and 4 bases from J, with 6 bases between. This CDR3 contains 11 residues. Germline assignment: CDR1 DFQATT and CDR2 SNEGSKA (reference sequence). The CDR3 sequence is CSAYFYNEQFF. The CDR3 bases are TGCAGTGCTTACTTTTACAATGAGCAGTTCTTC.

The chain employs TRBV5-1 and TRBJ1-1; D is unresolved. Germline V gene lookup returns CDR1 SGHRS and CDR2 YFSETQ. This CDR3 spans 13 amino acids. V was clipped by 2 bases and J by 2 bases, with 7 bases between them. The CDR3 DNA is TGCGCCAGCAGCTTCTGGGGAAACACTGAAGCTTTCTTT. Its translation is CASSFWGNTEAFF.

The rearrangement uses TRBV5-1 and TRBJ2-1; 8 nucleotides agree with TRBD2. V dropped 1 base and J dropped 0; count of bases not matched to a gene: 0. CDR1 is SGHRS and CDR2 is YFSETQ in the germline V gene. This CDR3 comprises 15 residues. Here the CDR3 reads CASSLSGGSYNEQFF. CDR3 sequence (DNA): TGCGCCAGCAGCTTGAGCGGGGGCTCCTACAATGAGCAGTTCTTC.

The V call is TRBV2, the J call TRBJ1-1; 7 bases agree with TRBD1. V lost 6 bases to trimming and J lost 2 bases; unmatched junction nucleotides: 3. The CDR3 sequence is 13 residues long. Per germline, CDR1 SNHLY and CDR2 FYNNEI. The CDR3 sequence: CASRHRGNTEAFF. CDR3 DNA sequence: TGTGCCAGCAGACACAGGGGAAACACTGAAGCTTTCTTT. The variable domain in full, with the rest retrieved from reference TRBV2 and TRBJ1-1, is EPEVTQTPSHQVTQMGQEVILRCVPISNHLYFYWYRQILGQKVEFLVSFYNNEISEKSEIFDDQFSVERPDGSNFTLKIRSTKLEDSAMYFCASRHRGNTEAFFGQGTRLTVV.

The genes are TRBV9 and TRBJ1-1, with D unclear. This CDR3 spans 13 amino acids. CDR1 is SGDLS and CDR2 is YYNGEE in the germline V gene. V lost 3 bases and J 3 bases, leaving 9 bases between the germline ends. CDR3 sequence (DNA): TGTGCCAGCAGCGACCGGTTGGACACTGAAGCTTTCTTT. Translation gives CASSDRLDTEAFF.

The chain joins TRBV12-5 to TRBJ2-1; 12 nucleotides align to TRBD2. The CDR3 totals 22 residues. Germline lookup yields CDR1 LGHNT and CDR2 FRNRAP. V was clipped by 1 base and J by 0 bases; unmatched bases: 16. CDR3 bases: TGTGCTAGTGGTTTGGCCACATTTACTAGCGGGGGGCCCCATAGCTCCTACAATGAGCAGTTCTTC. This gives the protein CASGLATFTSGGPHSSYNEQFF.

J is TRBJ1-3 and V is TRBV18; TRBD1 aligns across 8 bases. The CDR3 contains 13 residues. The V gene's germline CDR1 is KGHSH and CDR2 LQKENI. The V and J ends lost 5 bases and 6 bases, in that order; junction bases with no gene match: 3. CDR3 in DNA: TGTGCCAGCTCATCGGGACAGGCAAACACCATATATTTT. This codes for CASSSGQANTIYF.